The clone carrying this T cell receptor (beta chain) was found a few times. This entry belongs to a study of blood T cell repertoires in COVID-19. Generated by immunoSEQ multiplex PCR, the TCRdb table keeps only in-frame clones and is missing some. The table lists about 240,000 clones, 82% of them singletons. CDR3 length: 15 amino acids. Germline CDR1 MNHEY, CDR2 SVGAGI. V was pared by 0 bases and J by 5 bases, with 11 bases between. The sequenced sample consisted of peripheral blood. The receptor comes from a woman older than 75 with COVID-19, enrolled during active disease. V is TRBV6-5 and J is TRBJ1-5, with no clear D. The CDR3 sequence: CASSYSGELHQPQHF. DNA for the CDR3: TGTGCCAGCAGTTACTCCGGAGAACTTCATCAGCCCCAGCATTTT.